These 26 T cell receptor beta chains were sequenced from one sample in a study of CD8+ T cells in alopecia areata. Sequencing templates came from extracted RNA that was reverse transcribed into cDNA. This table comes from immunoSEQ multiplex PCR, and its TCRdb copy is limited to in-frame clones, with some not included. The sample lists some 240,000 clones; roughly 57% were seen once. Sequencing used CD4+ T cells sorted from blood, obtained at week 0. The receptors here all came from a human donor with alopecia areata.

This sequence joins TRBV30 and TRBJ2-7, with D tentatively TRBD2 (5 bases). This CDR3 comprises 12 residues. The germline V and J ends were trimmed by 0 bases and 6 bases, with 9 bases remaining between them. From germline, CDR1 is GTSNPN and CDR2 SVGIG (reference sequence). This CDR3 reads CAWSVRGSEQYF. Here the CDR3 DNA reads TGTGCCTGGAGTGTACGAGGGAGCGAGCAGTACTTC.

Points on this clone: Within the sample, other DNA sequences also encode this same CDR3. The chain has TRBV29-1 and TRBJ2-3; D call uncertain. Germline V gene data show CDR1 as SQVTM and CDR2 as ANQGSEA. The CDR3 is made up of 12 amino acids. V was trimmed by 1 base and J by 3 bases, leaving 5 bases between them. The CDR3 sequence: CSVEGGTDTQYF. The CDR3 nucleotides are TGCAGCGTTGAAGGGGGTACAGATACGCAGTATTTT.

This clone was seen once. The chain uses TRBV5-1 and TRBJ2-1; TRBD2 matches 11 bases. CDR1 is SGHRS, CDR2 YFSETQ, per germline. V lost 7 bases, J lost 2 bases, and 5 bases stayed unmatched. This CDR3 spans 15 amino acids. The DNA of the CDR3 is TGCGCCAGCGGGTCTAGCGGGGGGACCTACAATGAGCAGTTCTTC. Residues: CASGSSGGTYNEQFF. Full variable domain (outside the CDR3, taken from reference TRBV5-1 and TRBJ2-1): KAGVTQTPRYLIKTRGQQVTLSCSPISGHRSVSWYQQTPGQGLQFLFEYFSETQRNKGNFPGRFSGRQFSNSRSEMNVSTLELGDSALYLCASGSSGGTYNEQFFGPGTRLTVL.

J is TRBJ2-5 and V is TRBV7-9; D is undetermined. V gave up 1 base and J gave up 4 bases, with 13 bases separating them. The CDR3 runs 15 residues. Germline V CDR1 and CDR2: SEHNR, FQNEAQ (reference sequence). The CDR3 loop reads CASSLVGRLGETQYF. For the CDR3, the DNA is TGTGCCAGCAGCTTAGTTGGGCGTTTGGGAGAGACCCAGTACTTC.

This clone was detected only a few times. This chain joins TRBV7-9 and TRBJ1-3; no clear D gene. The V gene lost 1 base and the J gene lost 4 bases, with 11 bases spanning the gap. This CDR3 contains 15 residues. Germline V gene data show CDR1 as SEHNR and CDR2 as FQNEAQ (reference sequence). The CDR3 DNA reads as TGTGCCAGCAGCTTAGGAGGGTCAGGAGGAAACACCATATATTTT. Translation: CASSLGGSGGNTIYF.

The chain is built from TRBV9 and TRBJ1-4, with D maybe TRBD1 (5 bases). The CDR3 has 15 amino acids. Looked up from germline, CDR1 is SGDLS and CDR2 is YYNGEE. V was trimmed by 4 bases and J by 7 bases, leaving 17 bases between them. CDR3 in DNA: TGTGCCAGCAGCTCCACCGGGACGGCATTTGAAAAACTGTTTTTT. Its translation is CASSSTGTAFEKLFF.

This chain joins TRBV28 and TRBJ2-7, with TRBD1 as a possible D gene (6 bases). V lost 4 bases to trimming and J lost 3 bases, with 13 bases between them. The V gene's germline CDR1 is MDHEN and CDR2 SYDVKM. The length of the CDR3 is 14 residues. CDR3 sequence: CASSSLGHDYEQYF. The CDR3 DNA reads TGTGCCAGCAGTTCTCTGGGACATGACTACGAGCAGTACTTC.

CDR3 sequence reads: CASSLSVAANTGELFF. CDR3 sequence (DNA): TGCGCCAGCAGCTTGTCGGTAGCGGCAAACACCGGGGAGCTGTTTTTT. This chain links TRBV5-1 with TRBJ2-2, with D possibly TRBD2 on 6 matching bases. Germline CDR1 is SGHRS and CDR2 is YFSETQ. This CDR3 region has 16 residues. V was pared by 1 base and J by 2 bases, with 12 bases between.

The chain couples TRBV30 to TRBJ2-3; tentative D call: TRBD2 (6 bases). Trimming removed 1 base from V and 0 bases from J, with 11 bases in between. Per the germline V gene, CDR1 is GTSNPN and CDR2 is SVGIG (reference sequence). CDR3 length: 15 amino acids. CDR3 residues: CAWSDLRGSTDTQYF. CDR3 DNA: TGTGCCTGGAGTGACCTTCGGGGGAGCACAGATACGCAGTATTTT.

Only a few counts were recorded for this clone. One end of the junction is discordant with germline, which a read error may explain. This chain joins TRBV2 and TRBJ2-7; tentative D call: TRBD2 (5 bases). The CDR3 length is 13 residues. CDR1 SNHLY and CDR2 FYNNEI come from the germline V gene. The CDR3: CASSDVGKKAGNF. DNA for the CDR3: TGTGCCAGCAGCGACGTGGGGAAAAAGGCGGGTAACTTC.

The gene calls are TRBV19 and TRBJ2-1; D is unresolved. The CDR3 runs 15 residues. Germline V CDR1 and CDR2: LNHDA, SQIVND (reference sequence). Trimming left V 7 bases short and J 7 bases short, with 20 bases between. CDR3 sequence (DNA): TGTGCCAGTACTCCCTCCTGGCAGGTTAGGAATGAGCAGTTCTTC. Encoded protein: CASTPSWQVRNEQFF.

This clone was counted a single time. The sample contains more than one DNA sequence encoding this CDR3. The V and J genes are TRBV30 and TRBJ1-5; tentatively, D is TRBD1 (5 bases). Trimming removed 1 base at V and 0 bases at J, with 7 bases between. Germline CDR1 GTSNPN, CDR2 SVGIG (reference sequence). The CDR3 runs 14 residues. The CDR3 DNA follows: TGTGCCTGGAGTGAGGGACTTAGCAATCAGCCCCAGCATTTT. Its protein product is CAWSEGLSNQPQHF.

This chain joins TRBV11-2 and TRBJ2-3, with 9 bases that match TRBD2. The length of the CDR3 is 16 residues. V was pared by 3 bases and J by 5 bases, with 9 bases of the junction left unmatched. Germline values: CDR1 SGHAT, CDR2 FQNNGV. The CDR3 loop is CASSFSWRGGQDTQYF. In DNA, the CDR3 is TGTGCCAGCAGCTTCAGCTGGCGGGGGGGCCAAGATACGCAGTATTTT.

The chain links TRBV25-1 to TRBJ1-2; no reliable D call. Trimming stripped 4 bases from V and 4 bases from J, with 10 bases between. This CDR3 has 13 amino acids. From germline, CDR1 is MGHDK and CDR2 SYGVNS. The CDR3 here is CASSGTVSYGYTF. The CDR3 nucleotides read TGTGCCAGCAGTGGCACAGTTTCCTATGGCTACACCTTC.

This clone occurred once. The V gene is TRBV30, the J gene TRBJ1-4; tentatively, D is TRBD1 (6 bases). Per germline, CDR1 GTSNPN and CDR2 SVGIG (reference sequence). This CDR3 region has 14 residues. The germline V and J ends were trimmed by 3 bases and 10 bases, with 18 bases remaining between them. Here the CDR3 DNA reads TGTGCCTGGAGGGGACGACAGGATCTAGGAAAACTGTTTTTT. It codes for CAWRGRQDLGKLFF.

This clone has at least ten counts. The chain is built from TRBV7-2 and TRBJ2-1; 9 bases match TRBD1. The germline V gene encodes CDR1 SGHTA and CDR2 FQGNSA. With V trimmed by 1 base and J by 5 bases, 3 bases remained unmatched. The CDR3 is 15 amino acids. This CDR3 is CASSLGTGVHNEQFF. The CDR3 coding sequence is TGTGCCAGCAGCTTAGGGACAGGGGTTCACAATGAGCAGTTCTTC.

The chain couples TRBV15 to TRBJ1-2; the D is unclear. The V gene lost 0 bases and the J gene lost 7 bases, with 12 bases spanning the gap. The CDR3 covers 14 residues. Germline V gene lookup returns CDR1 LNHNV and CDR2 YYDKDF (reference sequence). CDR3 sequence (DNA): TGTGCCACCAGCAGAGATCTCCAGGCTAGTGGCTACACCTTC. It codes for CATSRDLQASGYTF.

The CDR3 coding sequence is TGTGCCATCAGTGAGTCGTTGCCAAGGGGGACAGGGAGGACCGGGGAGCTGTTTTTT. It codes for CAISESLPRGTGRTGELFF. This chain links TRBV10-3 with TRBJ2-2; 9 bases align to TRBD1. CDR3 size: 19 residues. Germline CDR1 is ENHRY and CDR2 is SYGVKD. V dropped 0 bases and J dropped 5; count of bases not matched to a gene: 13.

The chain couples TRBV30 to TRBJ1-1; D remains unclear. Per germline, CDR1 GTSNPN and CDR2 SVGIG (reference sequence). Trimming shortened V by 5 bases and J by 5 bases, and 12 bases separated the two germline ends. This CDR3 is 12 amino acids long. Here the CDR3 reads CAWQSRKTEAFF. CDR3 DNA: TGTGCCTGGCAAAGCAGGAAGACTGAAGCTTTCTTT.

The CDR3 sequence: CASSYGQKTAPLHF. As DNA, the CDR3 is TGTGCCAGCAGCTACGGACAGAAGACAGCACCCCTCCACTTT. V gene TRBV7-9 combines with J gene TRBJ1-6; tentatively, D is TRBD1 (6 bases). Trimming took off 4 bases at V and 11 bases at J, with 15 bases between the two ends. This CDR3 is built from 14 residues. From germline, CDR1 is SEHNR and CDR2 FQNEAQ (reference sequence).

This chain links TRBV4-1 with TRBJ2-1; 11 nucleotides match TRBD2. CDR3 size: 16 residues. V was clipped by 4 bases and J by 6 bases; unmatched bases: 8. CDR1 is MGHRA, CDR2 YSYEKL, per germline. CDR3 in amino acids: CASSRLGLAESNEQFF. The CDR3 nucleotides are TGCGCCAGCAGCCGGTTGGGACTAGCGGAAAGCAATGAGCAGTTCTTC.

This chain uses TRBV9 with TRBJ1-2; TRBD1 matches at 7 bases. Trimming removed 5 bases from V and 4 bases from J; junction bases left unmatched: 5. This CDR3 spans 13 amino acids. Germline CDR1 reads SGDLS; CDR2 reads YYNGEE. Written as DNA, the CDR3 is TGTGCCAGCAGAGAGGGACAGAGCTATGGCTACACCTTC. Protein sequence: CASREGQSYGYTF.

A few counts support this clone. The V call is TRBV29-1, the J call TRBJ2-2, with 10 bases that match TRBD1. CDR1 and CDR2 (germline): SQVTM, ANQGSEA. After removal of 6 bases from V and 4 bases from J, the junction contained 2 bases not matched to a gene. The CDR3 contains 13 residues. The CDR3 coding sequence is TGCAGCGTGGGACAGGGGTTCACCGGGGAGCTGTTTTTT. Translated: CSVGQGFTGELFF.

The chain recombines TRBV5-4 with TRBJ2-4; possible D gene TRBD1, 6 bases. The CDR3 sequence is 15 residues long. Germline assignment: CDR1 SGHNT and CDR2 YYREEE (reference sequence). V was pared by 4 bases and J by 1 base, with 12 bases between. Written as DNA, the CDR3 is TGTGCCAGCAGCCACAGGGTCGAGGCCAAAAACATTCAGTACTTC. Translating it yields CASSHRVEAKNIQYF.

V gene TRBV7-6 combines with J gene TRBJ1-1; 7 nucleotides align to TRBD1. V lost 2 bases to trimming and J lost 5 bases; unmatched junction nucleotides: 5. CDR1 and CDR2 (germline): SGHVS, FNYEAQ. The CDR3 consists of 14 residues. The CDR3 sequence is CASSLRQGNTEAFF. CDR3 nucleotide sequence: TGTGCCAGCAGCTTACGACAGGGAAATACTGAAGCTTTCTTT.

Only a few counts were recorded for this clone. V is TRBV10-3 and J is TRBJ2-2; the match to TRBD2 covers 14 bases. Losses at the gene ends were 5 bases for V and 5 bases for J; bases not matched to a gene: 10. Germline V gene lookup returns CDR1 ENHRY and CDR2 SYGVKD. This CDR3 comprises 18 residues. The CDR3 nucleotides are TGTGCCATCAGTTCCGGACTAGCGGGAGGTCCTCAAACCGGGGAGCTGTTTTTT. Protein sequence: CAISSGLAGGPQTGELFF.